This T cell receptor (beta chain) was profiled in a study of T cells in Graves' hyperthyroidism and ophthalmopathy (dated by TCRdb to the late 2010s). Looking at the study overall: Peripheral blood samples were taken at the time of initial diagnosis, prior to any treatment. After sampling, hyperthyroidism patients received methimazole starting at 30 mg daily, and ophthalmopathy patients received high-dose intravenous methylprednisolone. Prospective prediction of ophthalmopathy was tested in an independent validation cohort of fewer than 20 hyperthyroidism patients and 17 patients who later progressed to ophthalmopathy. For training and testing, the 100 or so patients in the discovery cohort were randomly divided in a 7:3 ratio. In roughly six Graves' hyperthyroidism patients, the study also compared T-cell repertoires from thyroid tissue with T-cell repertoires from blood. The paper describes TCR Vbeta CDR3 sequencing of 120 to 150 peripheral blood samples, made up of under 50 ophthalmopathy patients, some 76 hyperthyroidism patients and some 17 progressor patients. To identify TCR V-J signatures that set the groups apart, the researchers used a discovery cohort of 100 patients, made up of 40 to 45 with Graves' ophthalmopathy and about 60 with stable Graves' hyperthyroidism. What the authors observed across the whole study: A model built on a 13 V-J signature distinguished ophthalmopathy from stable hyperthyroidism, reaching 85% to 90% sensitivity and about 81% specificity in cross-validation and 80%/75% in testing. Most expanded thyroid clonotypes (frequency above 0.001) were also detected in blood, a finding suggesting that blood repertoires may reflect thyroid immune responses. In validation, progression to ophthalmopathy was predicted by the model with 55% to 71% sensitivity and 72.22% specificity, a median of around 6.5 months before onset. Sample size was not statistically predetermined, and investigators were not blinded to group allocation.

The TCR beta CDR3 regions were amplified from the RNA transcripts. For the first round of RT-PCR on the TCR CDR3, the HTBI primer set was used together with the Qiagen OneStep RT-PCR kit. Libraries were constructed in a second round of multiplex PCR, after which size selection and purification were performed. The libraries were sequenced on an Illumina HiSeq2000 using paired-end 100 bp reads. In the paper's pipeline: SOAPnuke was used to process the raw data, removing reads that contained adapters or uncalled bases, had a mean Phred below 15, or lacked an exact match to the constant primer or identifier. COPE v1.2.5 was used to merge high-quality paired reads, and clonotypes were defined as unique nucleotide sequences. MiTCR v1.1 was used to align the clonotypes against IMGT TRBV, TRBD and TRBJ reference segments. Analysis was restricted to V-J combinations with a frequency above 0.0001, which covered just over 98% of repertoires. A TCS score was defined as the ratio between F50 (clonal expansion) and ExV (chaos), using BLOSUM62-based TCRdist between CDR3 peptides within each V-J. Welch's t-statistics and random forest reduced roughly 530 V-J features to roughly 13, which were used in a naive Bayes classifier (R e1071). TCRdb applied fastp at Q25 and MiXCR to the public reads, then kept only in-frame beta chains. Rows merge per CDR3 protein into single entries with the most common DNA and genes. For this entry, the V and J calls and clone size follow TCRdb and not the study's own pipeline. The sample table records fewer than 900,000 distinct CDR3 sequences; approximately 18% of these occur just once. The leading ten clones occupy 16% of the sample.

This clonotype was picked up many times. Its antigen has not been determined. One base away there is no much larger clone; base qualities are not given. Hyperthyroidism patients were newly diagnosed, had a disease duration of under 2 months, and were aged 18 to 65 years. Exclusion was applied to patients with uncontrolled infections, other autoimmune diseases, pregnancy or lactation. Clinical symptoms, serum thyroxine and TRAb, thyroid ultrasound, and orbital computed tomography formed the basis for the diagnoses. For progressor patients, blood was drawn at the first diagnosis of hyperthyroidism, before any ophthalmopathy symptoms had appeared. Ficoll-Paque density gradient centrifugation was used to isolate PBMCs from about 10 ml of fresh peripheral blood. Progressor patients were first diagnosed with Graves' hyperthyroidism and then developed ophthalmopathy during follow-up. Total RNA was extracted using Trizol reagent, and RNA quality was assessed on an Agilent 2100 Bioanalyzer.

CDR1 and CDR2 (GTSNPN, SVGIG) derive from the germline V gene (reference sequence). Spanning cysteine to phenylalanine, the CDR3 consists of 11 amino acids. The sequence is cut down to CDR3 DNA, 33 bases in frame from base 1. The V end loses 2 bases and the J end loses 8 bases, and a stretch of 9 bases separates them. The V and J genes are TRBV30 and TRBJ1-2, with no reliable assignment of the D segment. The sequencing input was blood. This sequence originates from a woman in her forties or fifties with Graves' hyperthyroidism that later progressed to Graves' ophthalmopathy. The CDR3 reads CAWSLLQGYTF. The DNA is TGTGCCTGGAGTCTACTCCAAGGCTACACCTTC.